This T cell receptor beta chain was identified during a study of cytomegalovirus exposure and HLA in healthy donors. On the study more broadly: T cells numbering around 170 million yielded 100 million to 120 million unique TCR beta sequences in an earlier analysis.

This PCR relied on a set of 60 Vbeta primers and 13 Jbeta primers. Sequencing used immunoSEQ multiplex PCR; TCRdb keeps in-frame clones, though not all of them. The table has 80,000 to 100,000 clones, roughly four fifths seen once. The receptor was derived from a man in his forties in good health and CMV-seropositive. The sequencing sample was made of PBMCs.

CDR3 nucleotides: TGCGCCAGCAGCTCTTACGGGGGGGCCGAAAATGAGCAGTTCTTC. Translating it yields CASSSYGGAENEQFF. This sequence joins TRBV5-1 and TRBJ2-1; 8 bases align to TRBD2. This CDR3 comprises 15 residues. V gave up 3 bases and J gave up 7 bases; unmatched junction bases: 9. The germline gives CDR1 SGHRS, CDR2 YFSETQ.